Below are 26 T cell receptor beta chains sequenced from a single sample in a study of a mutant IDH1 vaccine in newly diagnosed glioma (dated by TCRdb to the early 2020s). The library was produced with the immunoSEQ multiplex PCR assay. TCRdb mirrors the immuneACCESS table, restricted to in-frame sequences. Some clones are absent from its copies; in checked studies, under half trace to an unresolved V gene, and the reason for the others is unknown. This sample lists around 25,000 clones; 65% to 85% were detected once. The ten most abundant clones make up about 7.7% of the sample. The time point label corresponds to: week 5, during vaccination. Every vaccine dose consisted of 300 ug of a 20-mer mutant IDH1 peptide in Montanide, administered subcutaneously together with topical imiquimod. These receptors' antigens are unknown. This sample comprised PBMCs, obtained from a glioma patient whose treatment included an IDH1 peptide vaccine. Receptors originate from a man aged 35 to 55 with glioma. Some clones in this sample may be carry-over from other donors' samples.

The chain links TRBV5-6 to TRBJ2-1, with 11 bases matching TRBD2. CDR3 length: 18 amino acids. V was clipped by 3 bases and J by 2 bases; unmatched bases: 10. The germline V gene has CDR1 SGHDT and CDR2 YYEEEE. The CDR3 here is CASSSGLAGLRAYNEQFF. The CDR3 coding sequence is TGTGCCAGCAGCTCCGGACTAGCGGGCCTCAGGGCCTACAATGAGCAGTTCTTC. The full variable domain, rest sourced from reference TRBV5-6 and TRBJ2-1, is DAGVTQSPTHLIKTRGQQVTLRCSPKSGHDTVSWYQQALGQGPQFIFQYYEEEERQRGNFPDRFSGHQFPNYSSELNVNALLLGDSALYLCASSSGLAGLRAYNEQFFGPGTRLTVL.

Of note for this clone: At one boundary the junction diverges from the germline segment, which might be a read error. CDR3 coding DNA: TGTGCCAGCAGCCCCATTACCTACGAGCAGCACTTC. Protein product: CASSPITYEQHF. V and J are TRBV7-2 and TRBJ2-7, with no clear D. CDR1 is SGHTA, CDR2 FQGNSA, per germline. This CDR3 spans 12 amino acids.

This clone was observed a few times. V is TRBV9 and J is TRBJ1-1, with a weak D call TRBD1 (5 bases). This CDR3 has 13 residues. The germline V gene encodes CDR1 SGDLS and CDR2 YYNGEE. V shed 2 bases and J shed 3 bases, with 8 bases lying between them. CDR3 sequence: CASSVKGYTEAFF. Written as DNA, the CDR3 is TGTGCCAGCAGCGTCAAGGGGTACACTGAAGCTTTCTTT.

V is TRBV2 and J is TRBJ1-2; the D gene is possibly TRBD1 (5 bases). The germline CDR1 and CDR2 sequences are SNHLY and FYNNEI. CDR3 length equals 14 residues. V dropped 4 bases and J dropped 7 bases, with 16 bases sitting between them. CDR3 DNA: TGTGCCAGCAGTGTTTGGCAGGGTGTAGGTGGCTACACCTTC. It is translated as CASSVWQGVGGYTF.

The chain combines TRBV6-5 with TRBJ1-6; D is possibly TRBD1 (5 bases). V gave up 5 bases and J gave up 8 bases, with 16 bases separating them. This CDR3 is built from 15 residues. Germline V lookup: CDR1 MNHEY, CDR2 SVGAGI. This chain's CDR3 is CASSRGRQEHSPLHF. Here the CDR3 DNA reads TGTGCCAGCAGTAGGGGCCGCCAGGAACATTCACCCCTCCACTTT.

This clone was observed a few times. The chain couples TRBV27 to TRBJ2-1, with unresolved D. The CDR3 totals 13 residues. The V gene's germline CDR1 is MNHEY and CDR2 SMNVEV (reference sequence). V lost 3 bases and J 6 bases, leaving 9 bases between the germline ends. Here the CDR3 reads CASSLSRINEQFF. The CDR3 DNA reads as TGTGCCAGCAGTTTGAGCAGGATCAATGAGCAGTTCTTC.

The chain couples TRBV14 to TRBJ1-6, with a tentative D call TRBD1 (6 bases). The germline gives CDR1 SGHDN, CDR2 FVKESK. Between the trimmed V and J ends, which lost 2 bases and 9 bases, there was a span of 14 bases. This CDR3 comprises 15 residues. The CDR3 loop reads CASSQSRGIGSPLHF. The CDR3 nucleotides are TGTGCCAGCAGCCAATCCAGGGGTATAGGTTCACCCCTCCACTTT.

The gene calls are TRBV18 and TRBJ1-5; 7 bases are a match to TRBD1. This CDR3 region has 14 residues. V trimming: 8 bases; J trimming: 2 bases; junction bases outside the gene matches: 6. Germline V lookup: CDR1 KGHSH, CDR2 LQKENI. CDR3 nucleotide sequence: TGTGCCAGCGAGGCCGGGACAGGCAATCAGCCCCAGCATTTT. Translated, it gives CASEAGTGNQPQHF.

This chain links TRBV6-1 with TRBJ1-1; the D is unclear. The germline gives CDR1 MNHNS, CDR2 SASEGT. The CDR3 covers 12 residues. Trimming cost V 5 bases and J 3 bases, with 7 bases left between them. DNA for the CDR3: TGTGCCAGCAGTTTCGGATACACTGAAGCTTTCTTT. Translation gives CASSFGYTEAFF.

This clone was seen more than once but under ten times. The V call is TRBV7-2, the J call TRBJ1-2; 7 nucleotides line up with TRBD1. This CDR3 has 16 residues. Germline V gene sequence: CDR1 SGHTA, CDR2 FQGNSA. With V trimmed by 3 bases and J by 7 bases, 14 bases remained unmatched. For the CDR3, the DNA is TGTGCCAGCAGCTTCGGGGCGGGACAGAAGTTCCGTGGCTACACCTTC. This sequence encodes CASSFGAGQKFRGYTF.

The rearrangement joins TRBV5-1 to TRBJ1-4; weak D call: TRBD1 (6 bases). V lost 3 bases, J lost 7 bases, and 13 bases lay in between. The CDR3 totals 14 residues. Germline V CDR1 and CDR2: SGHRS, YFSETQ. The CDR3 reads CASSWGGAGEKLFF. CDR3 nucleotide sequence: TGCGCCAGCAGCTGGGGGGGGGCCGGTGAAAAACTGTTTTTT. The complete variable domain, with remaining parts taken from reference TRBV5-1 and TRBJ1-4, reads KAGVTQTPRYLIKTRGQQVTLSCSPISGHRSVSWYQQTPGQGLQFLFEYFSETQRNKGNFPGRFSGRQFSNSRSEMNVSTLELGDSALYLCASSWGGAGEKLFFGSGTQLSVL.

The chain carries TRBV5-5 and TRBJ1-2; D ambiguous. From germline, CDR1 is SGHKS and CDR2 YYEKEE (reference sequence). This CDR3 is built from 16 residues. V was shortened by 7 bases and J by 5 bases, with 24 bases between the two germline ends. As DNA, the CDR3 is TGTGCCAGCTTCCCGCGTACTTCAGGAATCGGGTATGGCTACACCTTC. This codes for CASFPRTSGIGYGYTF.

This clone was detected only once. This chain joins TRBV13 and TRBJ1-1; D is unresolved. Looked up from germline, CDR1 is PRHDT and CDR2 is FYEKMQ (reference sequence). The germline V and J ends were trimmed by 5 bases and 6 bases, with 13 bases remaining between them. The CDR3 extends over 13 amino acids. The DNA of the CDR3 is TGTGCCAGCAGCCCGCACCGACGGGCTGAAGCTTTCTTT. It encodes CASSPHRRAEAFF.

This chain joins TRBV19 and TRBJ2-5, with 11 bases matching TRBD2. The CDR3 runs 16 residues. J gave up 0 bases and V 8 bases, and 8 bases lay outside the gene matches. Germline V gene sequence: CDR1 LNHDA, CDR2 SQIVND (reference sequence). CDR3 in DNA: TGTGCCAGTCAAGATCGGGGACTAGCGGACCAAGAGACCCAGTACTTC. Amino acids: CASQDRGLADQETQYF.

The rearrangement joins TRBV6-1 to TRBJ2-5; D is unresolved. The germline V gene encodes CDR1 MNHNS and CDR2 SASEGT. The CDR3 runs 15 residues. V lost 2 bases to trimming and J lost 4 bases, with 14 bases between them. The CDR3 is CASSEQNLEIETQYF. The CDR3 region has the DNA TGTGCCAGCAGTGAACAGAACCTGGAGATAGAGACCCAGTACTTC.

The chain recombines TRBV9 with TRBJ2-5; D gene unclear. V dropped 0 bases and J dropped 5 bases, with 14 bases sitting between them. Germline V gives CDR1 SGDLS, CDR2 YYNGEE. This CDR3 is 15 amino acids long. The DNA for the CDR3 is TGTGCCAGCAGCGTAGGCGCTGTACCCGCGGAGACCCAGTACTTC. Translation gives CASSVGAVPAETQYF.

The CDR3 DNA sequence: TGCAGCGTCCGCCGGGACACCCTCTACGAGCAGTACTTC. It yields the protein CSVRRDTLYEQYF. The chain employs TRBV29-1 and TRBJ2-7, with TRBD1 as a possible D gene (6 bases). Trimming stripped 6 bases from V and 3 bases from J, with 15 bases between. The CDR3 consists of 13 residues. Germline values: CDR1 SQVTM, CDR2 ANQGSEA.

This clone was recorded a few times. The V call is TRBV5-8, the J call TRBJ1-6; a weak D match, TRBD1 (5 bases). Trimming removed 0 bases at V and 7 bases at J, with 11 bases between. The CDR3 contains 15 residues. Germline CDR1 reads SGHTS; CDR2 reads YDEGEE. The CDR3 is CASSLVLGENSPLHF. Written as DNA, the CDR3 is TGTGCCAGCAGCTTGGTTTTAGGGGAAAATTCACCCCTCCACTTT.

CDR3 in amino acids: CASSIGQGAGELFF. Here the CDR3 DNA reads TGTGCCAGCTCAATCGGACAGGGAGCCGGGGAGCTGTTTTTT. This rearrangement joins TRBV18 to TRBJ2-2; 8 nucleotides agree with TRBD1. J lost 6 bases, V lost 5 bases, and 5 bases had no gene match. CDR3 length: 14 amino acids. Germline CDR1 reads KGHSH; CDR2 reads LQKENI.

This chain joins TRBV18 and TRBJ2-7; TRBD2 agrees at 8 bases. The CDR3 spans 17 residues. The trim removed 1 base at V and 5 bases at J, leaving 13 bases unmatched. CDR1 is KGHSH, CDR2 LQKENI, per germline. The CDR3 reads CASSPRFVAGWLDEQYF. In nucleotides, the CDR3 is TGTGCCAGCTCACCACGGTTTGTAGCGGGGTGGCTCGACGAGCAGTACTTC.

The chain recombines TRBV4-1 with TRBJ2-3; TRBD1 is a possible D gene (7 bases). With 0 bases removed from V and 12 bases from J, the gap between germline ends came to 22 bases. CDR1 is MGHRA, CDR2 YSYEKL, per germline. The CDR3 has 16 amino acids. CDR3 bases: TGCGCCAGCAGCCAAGATAAGGCAGGGGGGCAGAGGTTACAGTATTTT. Translating gives CASSQDKAGGQRLQYF.

As concerns this clone: Sequence at one end of the junction differs from germline and may be a read error. The CDR3 DNA sequence: TGTGCCAGCAGTGAGCCAGGGATTAGCAATCGGCCCCAGCATTTT. This encodes CASSEPGISNRPQHF. The V call is TRBV6-1, the J call TRBJ1-5; weak D call: TRBD1 (5 bases). The germline V gene has CDR1 MNHNS and CDR2 SASEGT. The CDR3 extends over 15 amino acids.

This sequence joins TRBV7-6 and TRBJ2-7; D may match TRBD1 or TRBD2 (5 bases each). The CDR3 is made up of 17 amino acids. Trimming cost V 5 bases and J 4 bases, with 24 bases left between them. Germline loops: CDR1 SGHVS, CDR2 FNYEAQ. The CDR3 loop reads CASSAGLSGTGVYEQYF. In DNA form, the CDR3 reads TGTGCCAGCAGCGCTGGACTTTCCGGGACCGGAGTGTACGAGCAGTACTTC. Combining the CDR3 with reference TRBV7-6 and TRBJ2-7 gives the whole variable domain GAGVSQSPRYKVTKRGQDVALRCDPISGHVSLYWYRQALGQGPEFLTYFNYEAQQDKSGLPNDRFSAERPEGSISTLTIQRTEQRDSAMYRCASSAGLSGTGVYEQYFGPGTRLTVT.

The V call is TRBV7-2, the J call TRBJ2-5; 8 bases are shared with TRBD1. The V gene end was trimmed by 8 bases and the J gene end by 5 bases; junction bases not matched to a gene: 7. Germline CDR1 and CDR2: SGHTA and FQGNSA. This CDR3 spans 13 amino acids. The CDR3 loop is CASGNRGMETQYF. CDR3 bases: TGTGCCAGCGGAAACAGGGGGATGGAGACCCAGTACTTC.

The chain is built from TRBV5-1 and TRBJ2-5; D is undetermined. V lost 4 bases and J 5 bases, leaving 9 bases between the germline ends. Germline V lookup: CDR1 SGHRS, CDR2 YFSETQ. The CDR3 spans 12 residues. CDR3 DNA sequence: TGCGCCAGCAGCCCCTCACGGGAGACCCAGTACTTC. Translated, it gives CASSPSRETQYF.

CDR3 DNA: TGTGCCAGCATACCGATACTTGGCTACACCTTC. Translating gives CASIPILGYTF. V usage is TRBV9 and J usage is TRBJ1-2; D remains unclear. There are 11 residues in the CDR3. The V gene's germline CDR1 is SGDLS and CDR2 YYNGEE. V lost 6 bases and J lost 7, with 10 bases in between.